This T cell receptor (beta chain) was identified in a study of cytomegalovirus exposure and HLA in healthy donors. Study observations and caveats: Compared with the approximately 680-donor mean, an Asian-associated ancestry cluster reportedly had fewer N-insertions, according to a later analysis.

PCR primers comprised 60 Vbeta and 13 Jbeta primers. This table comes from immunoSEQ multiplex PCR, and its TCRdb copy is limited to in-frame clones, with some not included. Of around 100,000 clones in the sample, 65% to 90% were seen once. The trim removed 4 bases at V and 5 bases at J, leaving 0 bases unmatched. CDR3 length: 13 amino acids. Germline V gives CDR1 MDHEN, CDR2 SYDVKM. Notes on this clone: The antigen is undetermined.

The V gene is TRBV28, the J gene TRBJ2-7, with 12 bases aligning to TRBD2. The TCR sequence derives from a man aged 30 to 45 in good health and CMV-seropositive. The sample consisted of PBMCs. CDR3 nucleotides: TGTGCCAGCAGTTCTAGCGGGAGGGACGAGCAGTACTTC. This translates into CASSSSGRDEQYF.